These 5 T cell receptor beta chains were all obtained from the same sample, sequenced in a study of T cell changes during pregnancy in multiple sclerosis. Assay: immunoSEQ multiplex PCR; the TCRdb copy retains only in-frame clones and omits some. The sample records approximately 69,000 clones, around 94% being singletons. Source: peripheral blood, taken in the third trimester of pregnancy. All receptors come from a female donor with multiple sclerosis, enrolled in a pregnancy study.

V is TRBV10-3 and J is TRBJ2-1, with 7 positions matching TRBD2. The germline CDR1 and CDR2 sequences are ENHRY and SYGVKD. Trimming at V came to 8 bases and at J to 3 bases, leaving 4 bases not matched to a gene. The CDR3 is 13 amino acids. The CDR3 spells CAIATGGYNEQFF. CDR3 sequence (DNA): TGTGCCATCGCAACGGGGGGCTACAATGAGCAGTTCTTC.

V and J are TRBV10-3 and TRBJ1-5; D is possibly TRBD1 (6 bases). CDR3 length equals 13 residues. V was trimmed by 11 bases and J by 7 bases, leaving 18 bases between them. Looked up from germline, CDR1 is ENHRY and CDR2 is SYGVKD. The CDR3 DNA sequence: TGTGCCGCTCGACCTAGGGGGGGGCAGCCCCAGCATTTT. Amino acids: CAARPRGGQPQHF.

The rearrangement links TRBV4-2 to TRBJ1-2; perhaps TRBD1 as D (6 bases). The V end was cut by 0 bases, the J end by 6 bases, with 17 bases between. The CDR3 spans 16 residues. Germline CDR1 reads LGHNA; CDR2 reads YNFKEQ. CDR3 protein: CASSQDRAGAGDGYTF. In DNA, the CDR3 is TGTGCCAGCAGCCAAGATCGAGCGGGGGCGGGGGATGGCTACACCTTC.

The V call is TRBV4-2, the J call TRBJ2-1; TRBD2 agrees at 13 bases. The CDR3 loop spans 16 amino acids. J lost 4 bases, V lost 3 bases, and 3 bases had no gene match. From germline, CDR1 is LGHNA and CDR2 YNFKEQ. The CDR3: CASSHPTSGGYNEQFF. The CDR3 DNA is TGTGCCAGCAGCCACCCGACTAGCGGGGGGTACAATGAGCAGTTCTTC.

The chain couples TRBV19 to TRBJ2-7; 11 bases match TRBD1. V trimming: 5 bases; J trimming: 5 bases; junction bases outside the gene matches: 5. Germline lookup yields CDR1 LNHDA and CDR2 SQIVND (reference sequence). The CDR3 is made up of 14 amino acids. The CDR3 DNA is TGTGCCAGTAGTCGGCCGGGACAGGGGGACGAGCAGTACTTC. Encoded protein: CASSRPGQGDEQYF. Filled out from reference TRBV19 and TRBJ2-7, the complete variable domain reads DGGITQSPKYLFRKEGQNVTLSCEQNLNHDAMYWYRQDPGQGLRLIYYSQIVNDFQKGDIAEGYSVSREKKESFPLTVTSAQKNPTAFYLCASSRPGQGDEQYFGPGTRLTVT.